The source of this T cell receptor beta chain is a study of T cells in Graves' hyperthyroidism and ophthalmopathy. CDR3 length: 15 amino acids. The junction had 11 bases not matched to a gene; V was cut back by 5 bases and J by 5 bases. Germline V lookup: CDR1 SGHRS, CDR2 YFSETQ. RNA transcripts gave rise to amplified TCR beta CDR3 regions. The HTBI primer set was used in a first-round RT-PCR of the TCR CDR3. TCRdb reprocessed the multiplex PCR reads with MiXCR, giving one entry per CDR3 protein. The sample includes around 350,000 distinct CDR3 sequences, approximately 25% seen only once; the top ten take about 73%. Graves' hyperthyroidism was deemed stable absent ophthalmopathy progression within 18 months. Diagnosis relied on clinical symptoms, serum thyroxine and TRAb, thyroid ultrasound and orbital computed tomography. From 9 to 10 ml of fresh peripheral blood, PBMCs were isolated.

This chain links TRBV5-1 with TRBJ2-7; 9 bases map to TRBD2. The source is a man between 45 and 60 years old with Graves' hyperthyroidism. The material sequenced was blood. CDR3 DNA: TGCGCCAGCAGTCCACGGGCGGGAGGGCCCCACGAGCAGTACTTC. Its translation is CASSPRAGGPHEQYF.